The following is a T cell receptor (beta chain) sequence with its context. Its target antigen remains unknown. A read error may be the cause here, since a much bigger clone is one base away. This record comes from a study of T cell repertoires in cytomegalovirus infection (dated by TCRdb to the late 2010s). General notes on the study: Donor HLA type was relevant to the analysis, as public TCR beta signatures indicated carriage of CMV infection together with the matching HLA type. Study-level results and caveats: In both this cohort and an independent roughly 350-donor cohort, the cumulative frequency of public TCR beta family members distinguished carriers of CMV infection plus the relevant HLA type. The ex vivo response was dominated by HLA-C-restricted CMV-specific TCR beta clonotypes, which also provided the single most frequent clonotype in two of eight donors.

The instrument was an Illumina HiSeq 1500. In TCRdb, the public reads were trimmed at Q25 with fastp and aligned with MiXCR, with productive beta chains retained. Each CDR3 protein appears once, grouped with its most common genes and DNA. For this sample there are over 150,000 distinct CDR3 sequences; under 25% appear just once. The top ten clones comprise about 3% of the sample. CDR1 and CDR2 were assigned from the germline V gene as SGHVS and FQNEAQ. Taken from cysteine to phenylalanine, the CDR3 has 17 residues. Only the CDR3 region is kept as DNA, spanning 51 bases read in frame from base 1. The chain is encoded by TRBV7-8 joined to TRBJ2-1, with TRBD2 matching 9 junction bases. Material for sequencing was PBMCs. The receptor's source is a human donor in good health (CMV status not recorded). Some clones in this sample may be carry-over from other donors' samples. In nucleotides, the sequence is TGTGTCAGCAGCCAAATTGCCGGGCTAGCGGGATGGAATGAGCAGTTCTTC. The resulting protein is CVSSQIAGLAGWNEQFF.